There are many counts of the clone carrying this T cell receptor beta chain. This record belongs to a study of spatial heterogeneity in lung cancer. The CDR3 spans 13 residues. The junction had 3 bases not matched to a gene; V was cut back by 3 bases and J by 2 bases. From germline, CDR1 is DFQATT and CDR2 SNEGSKA (reference sequence). Stated time point: sample taken at primary tumor resection. Sequencing of whole RNA from tumor, nontumor lung or frozen PBMC involved no sorting. Samples came from 70 to 80 TRACERx patients with untreated early-stage lung cancer. Every cDNA TCR molecule received its own unique molecular identifier. TCRdb redid the calling of the 5' RACE reads with MiXCR, one entry per CDR3 protein. Of about 39,000 distinct CDR3 sequences in the sample, under 6.5% were seen once.

The receptor's source is a male donor with early-stage non-small cell lung cancer. The sample in question was PBMCs, obtained at surgery. The chain uses TRBV20-1 and TRBJ2-7; 8 bases line up with TRBD1. CDR3 sequence (DNA): TGCAGTGCTAGGGGGGACAGGACCTACGAGCAGTACTTC. This sequence encodes CSARGDRTYEQYF.